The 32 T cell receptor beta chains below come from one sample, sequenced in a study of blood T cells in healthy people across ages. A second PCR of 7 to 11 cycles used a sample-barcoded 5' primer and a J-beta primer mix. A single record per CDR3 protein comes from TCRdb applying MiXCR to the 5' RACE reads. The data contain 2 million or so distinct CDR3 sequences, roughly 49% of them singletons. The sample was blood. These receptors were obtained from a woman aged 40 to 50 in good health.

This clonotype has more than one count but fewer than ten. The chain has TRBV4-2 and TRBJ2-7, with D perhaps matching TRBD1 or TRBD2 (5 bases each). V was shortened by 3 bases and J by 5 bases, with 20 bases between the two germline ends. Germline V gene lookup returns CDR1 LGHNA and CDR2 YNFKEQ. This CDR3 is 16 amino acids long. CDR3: CASSQDFQQVPHEQYF. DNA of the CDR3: TGTGCCAGCAGCCAGGACTTTCAACAGGTCCCCCACGAGCAGTACTTC.

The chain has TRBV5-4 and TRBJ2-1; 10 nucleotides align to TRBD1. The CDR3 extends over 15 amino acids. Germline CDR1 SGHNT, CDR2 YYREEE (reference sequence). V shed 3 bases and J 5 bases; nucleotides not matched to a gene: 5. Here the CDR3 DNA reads TGTGCCAGCAGCTACGGACAGGGGGTGAACAATGAGCAGTTCTTC. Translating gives CASSYGQGVNNEQFF.

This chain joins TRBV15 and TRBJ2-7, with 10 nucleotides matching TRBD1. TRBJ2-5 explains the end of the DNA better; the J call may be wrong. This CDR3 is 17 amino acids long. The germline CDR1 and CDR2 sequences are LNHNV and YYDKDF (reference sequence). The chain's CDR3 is CATSSDPFRDRGETQYF. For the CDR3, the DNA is TGTGCCACCAGCAGTGACCCGTTCCGGGACAGGGGAGAGACCCAGTACTTC.

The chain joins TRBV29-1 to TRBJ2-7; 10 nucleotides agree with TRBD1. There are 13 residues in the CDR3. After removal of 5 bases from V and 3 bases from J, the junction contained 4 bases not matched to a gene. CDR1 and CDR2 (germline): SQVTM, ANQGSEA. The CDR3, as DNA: TGCAGCGTTCCCGGGGACAGGGGCTACGAGCAGTACTTC. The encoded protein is CSVPGDRGYEQYF.

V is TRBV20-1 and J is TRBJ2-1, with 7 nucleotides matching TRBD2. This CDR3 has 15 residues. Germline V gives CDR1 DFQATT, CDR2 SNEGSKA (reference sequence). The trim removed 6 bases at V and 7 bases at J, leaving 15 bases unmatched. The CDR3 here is CSATLKWGGENEQFF. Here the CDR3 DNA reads TGCAGTGCAACCCTCAAGTGGGGGGGAGAGAATGAGCAGTTCTTC.

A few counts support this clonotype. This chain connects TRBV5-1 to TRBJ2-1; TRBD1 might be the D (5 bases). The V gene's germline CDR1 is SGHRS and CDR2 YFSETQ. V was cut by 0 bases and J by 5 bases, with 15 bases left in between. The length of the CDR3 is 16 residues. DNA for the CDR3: TGCGCCAGCAGCTTGGGGGGCAGGCTAGGAAACAATGAGCAGTTCTTC. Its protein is CASSLGGRLGNNEQFF.

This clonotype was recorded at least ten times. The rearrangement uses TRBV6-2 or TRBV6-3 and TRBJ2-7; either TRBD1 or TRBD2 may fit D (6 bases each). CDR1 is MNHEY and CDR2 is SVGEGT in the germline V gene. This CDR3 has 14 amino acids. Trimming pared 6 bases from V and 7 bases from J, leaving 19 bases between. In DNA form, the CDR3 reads TGTGCCAGCAGCCCTGGGGGGCCTGGCTATGAGCAGTACTTC. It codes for CASSPGGPGYEQYF.

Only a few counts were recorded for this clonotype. CDR3 DNA: TGCAGCGTTTATAGCGGGGCGAACTCCTACGAGCAGTACTTC. Protein product: CSVYSGANSYEQYF. The V call is TRBV29-1, the J call TRBJ2-7, with 8 nucleotides matching TRBD2. CDR3 size: 14 residues. Germline values: CDR1 SQVTM, CDR2 ANQGSEA. The V and J ends lost 5 bases and 0 bases, in that order; junction bases with no gene match: 6.

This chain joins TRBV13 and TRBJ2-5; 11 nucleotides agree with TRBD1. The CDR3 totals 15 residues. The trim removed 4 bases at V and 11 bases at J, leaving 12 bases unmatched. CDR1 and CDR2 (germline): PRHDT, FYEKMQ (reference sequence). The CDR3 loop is CASSSDRGLINEQYF. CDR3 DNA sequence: TGTGCCAGCAGCTCGGACAGGGGGCTCATCAATGAGCAGTACTTC.

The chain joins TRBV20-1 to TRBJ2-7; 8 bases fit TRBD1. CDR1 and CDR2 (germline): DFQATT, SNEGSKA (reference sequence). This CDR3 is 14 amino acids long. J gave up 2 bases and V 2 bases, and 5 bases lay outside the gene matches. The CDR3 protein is CSARIRTGPYEQYF. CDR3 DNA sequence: TGCAGTGCTAGAATCAGGACAGGGCCCTACGAGCAGTACTTC.

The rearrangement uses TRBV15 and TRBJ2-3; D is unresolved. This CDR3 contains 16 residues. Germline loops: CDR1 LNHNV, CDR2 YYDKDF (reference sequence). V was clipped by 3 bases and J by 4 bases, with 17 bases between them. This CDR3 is CATSSSLRPNPDTQYF. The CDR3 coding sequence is TGTGCCACCAGCAGCAGTCTCAGACCCAATCCAGATACGCAGTATTTT.

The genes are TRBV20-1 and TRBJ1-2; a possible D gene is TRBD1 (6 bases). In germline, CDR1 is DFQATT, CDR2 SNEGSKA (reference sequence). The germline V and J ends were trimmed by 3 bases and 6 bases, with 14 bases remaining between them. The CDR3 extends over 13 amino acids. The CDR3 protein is CSASSDRTHGYTF. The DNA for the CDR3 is TGCAGTGCTAGTTCTGACAGGACTCATGGCTACACCTTC.

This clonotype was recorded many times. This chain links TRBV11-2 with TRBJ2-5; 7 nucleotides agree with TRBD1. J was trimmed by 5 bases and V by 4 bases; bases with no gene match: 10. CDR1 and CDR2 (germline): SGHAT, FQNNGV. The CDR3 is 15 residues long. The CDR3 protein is CASSYPWTGRETQYF. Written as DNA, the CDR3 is TGTGCCAGCAGCTACCCCTGGACAGGCCGGGAGACCCAGTACTTC.

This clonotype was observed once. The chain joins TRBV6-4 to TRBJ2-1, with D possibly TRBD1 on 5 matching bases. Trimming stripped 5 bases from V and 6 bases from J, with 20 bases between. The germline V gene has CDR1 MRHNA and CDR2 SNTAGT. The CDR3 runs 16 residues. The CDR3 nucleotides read TGTGCCAGCAGTCGTGGACACTCAAAACTGAGCAATGAGCAGTTCTTC. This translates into CASSRGHSKLSNEQFF.

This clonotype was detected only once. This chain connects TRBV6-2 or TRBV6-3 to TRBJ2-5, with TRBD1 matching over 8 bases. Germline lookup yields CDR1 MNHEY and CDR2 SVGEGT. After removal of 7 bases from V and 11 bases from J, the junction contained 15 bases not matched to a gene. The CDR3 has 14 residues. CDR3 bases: TGTGCCAGCACCAGACCGGGACAGGTAAATGAGCAGTACTTC. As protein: CASTRPGQVNEQYF.

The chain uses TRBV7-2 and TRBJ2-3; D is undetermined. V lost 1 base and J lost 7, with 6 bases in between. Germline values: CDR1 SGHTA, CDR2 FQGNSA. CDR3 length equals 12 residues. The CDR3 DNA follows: TGTGCCAGCAGCTTAGAGTGGAATACGCAGTATTTT. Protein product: CASSLEWNTQYF.

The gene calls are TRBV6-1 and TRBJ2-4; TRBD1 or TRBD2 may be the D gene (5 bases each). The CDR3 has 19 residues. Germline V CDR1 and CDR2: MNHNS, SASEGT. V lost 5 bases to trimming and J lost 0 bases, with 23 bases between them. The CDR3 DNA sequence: TGTGCCAGCAGTCGAGGCCGGGGCTCCGGGGTTCTAGCCAAAAACATTCAGTACTTC. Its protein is CASSRGRGSGVLAKNIQYF.

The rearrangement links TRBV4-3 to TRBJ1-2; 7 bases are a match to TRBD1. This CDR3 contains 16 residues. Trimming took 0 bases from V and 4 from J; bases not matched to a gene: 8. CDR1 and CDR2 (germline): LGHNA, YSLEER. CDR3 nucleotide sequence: TGCGCCAGCAGCCAAGAATTGTTGCCAGGGGGCTATGGCTACACCTTC. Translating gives CASSQELLPGGYGYTF.

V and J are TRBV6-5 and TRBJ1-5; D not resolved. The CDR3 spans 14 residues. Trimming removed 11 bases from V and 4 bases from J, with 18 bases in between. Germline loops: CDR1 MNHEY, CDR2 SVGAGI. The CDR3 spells CAGRNGFLNQPQHF. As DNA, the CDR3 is TGTGCCGGCCGAAACGGATTTCTGAATCAGCCCCAGCATTTT.

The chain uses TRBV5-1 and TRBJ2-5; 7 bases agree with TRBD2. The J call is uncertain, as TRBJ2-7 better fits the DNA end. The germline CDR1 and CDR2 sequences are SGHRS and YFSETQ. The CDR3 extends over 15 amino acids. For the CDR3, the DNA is TGCGCCAGCAGTCTGGGAGCGGGGAAATTCTACGAGCAGTACTTC. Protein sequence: CASSLGAGKFYEQYF.

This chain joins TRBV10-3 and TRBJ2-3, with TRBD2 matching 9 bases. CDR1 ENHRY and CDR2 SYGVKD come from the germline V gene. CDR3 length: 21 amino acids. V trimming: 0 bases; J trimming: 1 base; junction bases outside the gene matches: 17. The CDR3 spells CAISESIGTASGATRTDTQYF. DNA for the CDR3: TGTGCCATCAGTGAGTCGATTGGTACGGCTAGCGGGGCGACGCGCACAGATACGCAGTATTTT.

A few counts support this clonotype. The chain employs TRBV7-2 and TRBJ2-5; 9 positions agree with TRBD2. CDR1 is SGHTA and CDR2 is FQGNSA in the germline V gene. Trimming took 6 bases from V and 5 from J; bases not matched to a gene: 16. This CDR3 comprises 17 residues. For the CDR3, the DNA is TGTGCCAGCAGGTCTCTCCTAGCGGGGCTCCCTGTGGAGACCCAGTACTTC. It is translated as CASRSLLAGLPVETQYF.

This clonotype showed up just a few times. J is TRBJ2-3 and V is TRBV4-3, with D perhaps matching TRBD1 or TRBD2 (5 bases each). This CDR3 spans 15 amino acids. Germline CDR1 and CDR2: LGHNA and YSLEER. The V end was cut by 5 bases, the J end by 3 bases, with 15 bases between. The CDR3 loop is CASSKGAGYTDTQYF. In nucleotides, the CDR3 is TGCGCCAGCAGCAAGGGAGCAGGGTATACAGATACGCAGTATTTT.

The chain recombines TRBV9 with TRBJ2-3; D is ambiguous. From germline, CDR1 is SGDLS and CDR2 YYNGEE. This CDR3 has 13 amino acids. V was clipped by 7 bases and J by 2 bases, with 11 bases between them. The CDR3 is CASGPSLTDTQYF. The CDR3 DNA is TGTGCCAGCGGACCGTCACTCACAGATACGCAGTATTTT.

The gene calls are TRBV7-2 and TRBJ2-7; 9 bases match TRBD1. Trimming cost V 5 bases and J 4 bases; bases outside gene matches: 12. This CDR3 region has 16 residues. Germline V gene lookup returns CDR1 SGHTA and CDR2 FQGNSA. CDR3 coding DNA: TGTGCCAGCAGCCCCAGGGGAACAGGGGGCATATACGAGCAGTACTTC. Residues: CASSPRGTGGIYEQYF. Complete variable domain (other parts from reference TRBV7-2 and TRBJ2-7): GAGVSQSPSNKVTEKGKDVELRCDPISGHTALYWYRQSLGQGLEFLIYFQGNSAPDKSGLPSDRFSAERTGGSVSTLTIQRTQQEDSAVYLCASSPRGTGGIYEQYFGPGTRLTVT.

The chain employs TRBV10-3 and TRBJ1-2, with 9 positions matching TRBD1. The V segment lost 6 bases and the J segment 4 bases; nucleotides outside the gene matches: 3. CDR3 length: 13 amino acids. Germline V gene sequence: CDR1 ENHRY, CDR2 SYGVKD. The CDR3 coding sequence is TGTGCCATCAGCTTGGACAGGGGCTATGGCTACACCTTC. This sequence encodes CAISLDRGYGYTF.

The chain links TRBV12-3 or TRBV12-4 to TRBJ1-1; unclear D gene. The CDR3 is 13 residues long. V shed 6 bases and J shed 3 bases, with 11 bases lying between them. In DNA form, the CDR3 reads TGTGCCAGCAGACACCCGACACACACTGAAGCTTTCTTT. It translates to CASRHPTHTEAFF.

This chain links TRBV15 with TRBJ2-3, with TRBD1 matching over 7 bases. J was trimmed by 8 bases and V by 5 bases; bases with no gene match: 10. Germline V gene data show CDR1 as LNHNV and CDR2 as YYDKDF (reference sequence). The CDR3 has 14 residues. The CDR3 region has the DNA TGTGCCACCAGCCCCGCTTTAGGGGGCGGTACGCAGTATTTT. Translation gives CATSPALGGGTQYF.

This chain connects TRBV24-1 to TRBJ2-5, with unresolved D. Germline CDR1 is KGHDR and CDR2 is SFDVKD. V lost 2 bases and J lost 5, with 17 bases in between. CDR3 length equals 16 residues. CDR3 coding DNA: TGTGCCACCAGTGATTCACCACTTACATCAGAGGAGACCCAGTACTTC. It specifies CATSDSPLTSEETQYF.

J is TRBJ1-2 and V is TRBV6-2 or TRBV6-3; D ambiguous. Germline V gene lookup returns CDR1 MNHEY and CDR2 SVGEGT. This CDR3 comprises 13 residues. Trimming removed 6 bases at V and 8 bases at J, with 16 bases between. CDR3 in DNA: TGTGCCAGCAGGCACGACTGGGCGGACGGCTACACCTTC. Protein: CASRHDWADGYTF.

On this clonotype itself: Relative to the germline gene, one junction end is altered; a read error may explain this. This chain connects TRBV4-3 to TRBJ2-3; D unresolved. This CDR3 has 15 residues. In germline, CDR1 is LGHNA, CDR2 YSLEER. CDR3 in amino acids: CVSSQGLVTGQTQYF. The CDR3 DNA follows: TGCGTCAGCAGTCAAGGTCTAGTGACCGGTCAGACGCAGTATTTT.

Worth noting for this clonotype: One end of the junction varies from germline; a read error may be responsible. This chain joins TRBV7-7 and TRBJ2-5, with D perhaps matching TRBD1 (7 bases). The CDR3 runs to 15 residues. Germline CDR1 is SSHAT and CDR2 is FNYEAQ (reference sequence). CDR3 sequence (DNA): TGTGCTAGCAACTTAGGGGGCGGAGGGTTAGAGACCCAGTACTTC. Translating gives CASNLGGGGLETQYF.